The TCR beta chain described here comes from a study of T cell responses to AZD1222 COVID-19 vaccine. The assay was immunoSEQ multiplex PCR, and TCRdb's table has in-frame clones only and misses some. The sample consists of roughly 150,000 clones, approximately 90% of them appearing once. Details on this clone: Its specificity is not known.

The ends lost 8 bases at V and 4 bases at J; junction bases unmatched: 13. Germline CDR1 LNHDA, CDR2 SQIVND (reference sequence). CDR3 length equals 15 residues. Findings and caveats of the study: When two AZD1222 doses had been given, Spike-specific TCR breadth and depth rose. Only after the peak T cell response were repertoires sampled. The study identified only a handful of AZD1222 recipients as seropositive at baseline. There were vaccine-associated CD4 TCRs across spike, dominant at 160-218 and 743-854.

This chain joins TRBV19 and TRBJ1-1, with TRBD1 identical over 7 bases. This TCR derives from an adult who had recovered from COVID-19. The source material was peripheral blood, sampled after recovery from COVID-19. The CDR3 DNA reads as TGTGCCAGTGCCCTTACAGGGGTAAGGGGCACTGAAGCTTTCTTT. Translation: CASALTGVRGTEAFF.